This T cell receptor beta chain is from a study of shared clonotypes between healthy human individuals. Study in general: For every donor, three CD4 naive, three CD4 memory, two CD8 naive and one CD8 memory plates were used.

V was shortened by 5 bases and J by 2 bases, with 6 bases between the two germline ends. Germline lookup yields CDR1 SGHRS and CDR2 YFSETQ. The CDR3 loop spans 12 amino acids. Replicate PCRs run on sorted subsets employed approximately 0.2 ug DNA, roughly 30,000 T cell genomes. Measured with immunoSEQ multiplex PCR; TCRdb has only the in-frame clones, and not every one. The sample lists about 1 million clones, around 74% seen once, with about 1.5% in the top ten. Comment on this clone: Other DNA sequences in this specimen translate into the identical CDR3.

This TCR was sampled from a young man in good health. Sequenced material: memory CD4+ T cells sorted from blood. As to subset: CD45RA-negative fraction. The chain employs TRBV5-1 and TRBJ2-3; D is undetermined. The CDR3 DNA is TGCGCCAGCAGTCTTGCCACAGATACGCAGTATTTT. The encoded protein is CASSLATDTQYF.